The 13 T cell receptor beta chains reported below all come from one sample, sequenced in a study of Tregs in tolerant kidney transplant recipients. Only in-frame clones appear in the TCRdb table, and some are missing; sequencing was by immunoSEQ multiplex PCR. There are about 240,000 clones in the sample; around 82% occur only once, and 0.55% to 0.65% lies in the top ten. The sequencing input was CD4+ T cells from blood. The receptors were gathered from a human donor in good health.

V and J are TRBV4-2 and TRBJ2-7; 10 bases map to TRBD1. Germline CDR1 reads LGHNA; CDR2 reads YNFKEQ. The CDR3 spans 16 residues. Trimming cost V 3 bases and J 0 bases; bases outside gene matches: 5. CDR3 coding DNA: TGTGCCAGCAGCCAGGACAGGGGGTCTAGCTCCTACGAGCAGTACTTC. It translates to CASSQDRGSSSYEQYF.

As to this clone: One end of the junction varies from germline; a read error may be responsible. Distinct nucleotide sequences in the sample also encode this CDR3. This chain connects TRBV7-7 to TRBJ2-5; 10 bases agree with TRBD2. The CDR3 length is 14 residues. Germline V CDR1 and CDR2: SSHAT, FNYEAQ (reference sequence). The CDR3 loop is CASSLAGVGETQYF. Written as DNA, the CDR3 is TGTGCCAGCAGCCTAGCGGGAGTCGGAGAGACCCAGTACTTC.

The chain carries TRBV29-1 and TRBJ2-1; no definite D call. Germline V gene lookup returns CDR1 SQVTM and CDR2 ANQGSEA. This CDR3 contains 14 residues. Trimming removed 2 bases from V and 7 bases from J, with 15 bases in between. This CDR3 is CSVESAVGFNEQFF. The CDR3 nucleotides read TGCAGCGTTGAATCCGCGGTGGGCTTTAATGAGCAGTTCTTC.

This clone was counted between two and nine times. The chain carries TRBV5-1 and TRBJ2-7; 7 bases line up with TRBD1. Looked up from germline, CDR1 is SGHRS and CDR2 is YFSETQ. The CDR3 runs to 14 residues. V lost 4 bases and J lost 5; bases outside the gene matches: 9. The CDR3 loop is CASSRDSLSDEQYF. For the CDR3, the DNA is TGCGCCAGCAGCAGGGACAGTTTGAGTGACGAGCAGTACTTC.

The V call is TRBV29-1, the J call TRBJ1-2; 12 nucleotides agree with TRBD1. Germline V gene lookup returns CDR1 SQVTM and CDR2 ANQGSEA. V lost 5 bases and J lost 8; bases outside the gene matches: 3. The length of the CDR3 is 12 residues. As DNA, the CDR3 is TGCAGCGTTTCGGGACAGGGGGCCGGCTACACCTTC. Encoded protein: CSVSGQGAGYTF.

The rearrangement joins TRBV30 to TRBJ2-3; D is undetermined. The V end lost 2 bases, the J end lost 3 bases, and 9 bases lay between the germline ends. Germline lookup yields CDR1 GTSNPN and CDR2 SVGIG (reference sequence). CDR3 length equals 13 residues. Written as DNA, the CDR3 is TGTGCCTGGAGTAATTATGGAACAGATACGCAGTATTTT. As protein: CAWSNYGTDTQYF.

V and J are TRBV7-8 and TRBJ2-1; 7 nucleotides agree with TRBD1. The germline V gene encodes CDR1 SGHVS and CDR2 FQNEAQ. The CDR3 runs 17 residues. V trimming: 6 bases; J trimming: 4 bases; junction bases outside the gene matches: 15. The CDR3 region has the DNA TGTGCCAGCAGATTCGCACTGAGACAGGGTGGATACAATGAGCAGTTCTTC. This sequence encodes CASRFALRQGGYNEQFF.

This clone was observed once. The CDR3 coding sequence is TGTGCCAGCAGCAGGGCGACAAAAGTCTCTGGAAACACCATATATTTT. Translating gives CASSRATKVSGNTIYF. J is TRBJ1-3 and V is TRBV5-8, with D unresolved. Germline-derived CDR1 and CDR2 are SGHTS and YDEGEE. V was cut by 4 bases and J by 0 bases, with 14 bases left in between. The CDR3 loop spans 16 amino acids. The whole variable domain, remainder taken from reference TRBV5-8 and TRBJ1-3, is EAGVTQSPTHLIKTRGQQATLRCSPISGHTSVYWYQQALGLGLQFLLWYDEGEERNRGNFPPRFSGRQFPNYSSELNVNALELEDSALYLCASSRATKVSGNTIYFGEGSWLTVV.

The DNA for the CDR3 is TGTGCCAGCAGCTTAACGGGCACAGCCACTGAAGCTTTCTTT. Translated, it gives CASSLTGTATEAFF. V is TRBV7-3 and J is TRBJ1-1; D uncertain. V lost 0 bases and J lost 4, with 9 bases in between. The V gene's germline CDR1 is SGHTA and CDR2 FQGTGA. The CDR3 consists of 14 residues.

This chain uses TRBV9 with TRBJ2-2; D might be TRBD2 (6 bases). Per germline, CDR1 SGDLS and CDR2 YYNGEE. V was pared by 2 bases and J by 1 base, with 9 bases between. CDR3 size: 15 residues. The CDR3 spells CASSVFSGNTGELFF. In nucleotides, the CDR3 is TGTGCCAGCAGCGTTTTTAGCGGGAACACCGGGGAGCTGTTTTTT.

The V call is TRBV10-3, the J call TRBJ1-2; D perhaps matches TRBD1 (5 bases). Trimming removed 4 bases at V and 5 bases at J, with 8 bases between. Germline V lookup: CDR1 ENHRY, CDR2 SYGVKD. This CDR3 is built from 12 residues. The DNA for the CDR3 is TGTGCCATCAGTGGGGGCGAATATGGCTACACCTTC. It yields the protein CAISGGEYGYTF.

In its sample, this clone was seen a few times. The chain couples TRBV4-2 to TRBJ2-7, with TRBD2 matching 13 bases. From germline, CDR1 is LGHNA and CDR2 YNFKEQ. Unmatched junction bases numbered 11, after V lost 1 base and J lost 5 bases. The CDR3 totals 18 residues. In nucleotides, the CDR3 is TGTGCCAGCAGCCAAGGACTAGCGGGGGGCCCTTTGGGGAACGAGCAGTACTTC. Protein: CASSQGLAGGPLGNEQYF.

Points on this clone: An end of the junction differs from the germline gene, which may be a read error. The sample holds other DNA sequences that translate to the same CDR3. This chain joins TRBV5-1 and TRBJ1-1; D is perhaps TRBD1 (5 bases). The CDR3 has 15 amino acids. From germline, CDR1 is SGHRS and CDR2 YFSETQ. The CDR3 loop reads CASSFSTDMNTEAFF. The DNA for the CDR3 is TGTGCCAGCAGCTTCTCCACGGACATGAACACTGAAGCTTTCTTT. Full variable domain (rest looked up from reference TRBV5-1 and TRBJ1-1): KAGVTQTPRYLIKTRGQQVTLSCSPISGHRSVSWYQQTPGQGLQFLFEYFSETQRNKGNFPGRFSGRQFSNSRSEMNVSTLELGDSALYLCASSFSTDMNTEAFFGQGTRLTVV.